This T cell receptor (beta chain) is from a study of T cell repertoires in cytomegalovirus infection. Study-level results: The cumulative frequency of public TCR beta families distinguished individuals who carried CMV together with the relevant HLA.

Notes on this clonotype: Its specificity is not known.

TCRdb reprocessed the reads via MiXCR and lists one record per CDR3 protein. The sample holds a few hundred thousand distinct CDR3 sequences, roughly 15% seen once. Germline loops: CDR1 SNHLY, CDR2 FYNNEI. V was shortened by 3 bases and J by 6 bases, with 19 bases between the two germline ends. The CDR3 has 16 amino acids. Sequencing was done on a sample of PBMCs. This receptor was identified in a human donor in good health (CMV status not recorded). Some clones in this sample may be carry-over from other donors' samples. This rearrangement joins TRBV2 to TRBJ2-3, with a weak D call TRBD2 (5 bases). The CDR3, as DNA: TGTGCCAGCAGTGACGGGGTCGGGCGGCCCGGGGATACGCAGTATTTT. Translating gives CASSDGVGRPGDTQYF.